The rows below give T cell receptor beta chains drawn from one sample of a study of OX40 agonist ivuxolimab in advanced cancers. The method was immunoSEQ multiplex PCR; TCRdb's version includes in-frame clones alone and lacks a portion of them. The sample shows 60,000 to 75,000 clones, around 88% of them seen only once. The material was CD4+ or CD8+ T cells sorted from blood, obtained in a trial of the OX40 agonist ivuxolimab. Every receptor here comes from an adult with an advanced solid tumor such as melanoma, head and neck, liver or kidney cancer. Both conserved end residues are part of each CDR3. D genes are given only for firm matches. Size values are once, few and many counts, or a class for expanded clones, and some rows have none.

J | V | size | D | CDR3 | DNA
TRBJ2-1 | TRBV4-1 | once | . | CASSQDRHNEQFF | TGCGCCAGCAGCCAAGATAGGCACAATGAGCAGTTCTTC
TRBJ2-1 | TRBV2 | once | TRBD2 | CASSARLAGNNEQFF | TGTGCCAGCAGTGCCCGACTAGCGGGGAACAATGAGCAGTTCTTC
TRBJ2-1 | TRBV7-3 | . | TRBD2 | CASSLLPREGGNEQFF | TGTGCCAGCAGCTTATTGCCCCGGGAGGGGGGCAATGAGCAGTTCTTC
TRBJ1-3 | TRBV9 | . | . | CASGGQRSSGNTIYF | TGTGCCAGCGGGGGGCAGAGAAGCTCTGGAAACACCATATATTTT
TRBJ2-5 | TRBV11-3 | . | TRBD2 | CASSLGAGGPETQYF | TGTGCCAGCAGCCTTGGAGCGGGGGGGCCGGAGACCCAGTACTTC
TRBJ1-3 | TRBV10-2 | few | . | CADKGDRRRSGNTIYF | TGCGCCGACAAGGGAGACAGGAGACGCTCTGGAAACACCATATATTTT
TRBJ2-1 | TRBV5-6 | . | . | CASSSTGRGNNEQFF | TGTGCCAGCAGCTCCACGGGGCGGGGAAACAATGAGCAGTTCTTC
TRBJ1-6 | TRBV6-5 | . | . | CASSYYSFDSPLHF | TGTGCCAGCAGTTATTATTCTTTTGATTCACCCCTCCACTTT
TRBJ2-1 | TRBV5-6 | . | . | CASSRRGSNEQFF | TGTGCCAGCAGCCGTCGGGGAAGCAATGAGCAGTTCTTC
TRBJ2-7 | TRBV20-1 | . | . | CSARSGYEQYF | TGCAGTGCTAGAAGCGGCTACGAGCAGTACTTC
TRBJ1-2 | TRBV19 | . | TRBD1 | CASSIQQGGNYGYTF | TGTGCCAGTAGTATACAGCAGGGGGGCAACTATGGCTACACCTTC
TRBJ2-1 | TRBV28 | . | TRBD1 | CASSPGTELYNEQFF | TGTGCCAGCAGCCCGGGGACAGAGCTGTACAATGAGCAGTTCTTC
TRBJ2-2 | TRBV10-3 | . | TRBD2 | CAISESSGGAVGELFF | TGTGCCATCAGTGAATCCAGCGGGGGGGCCGTCGGGGAGCTGTTTTTT
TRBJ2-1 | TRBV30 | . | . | CAWSVSGVGEQFF | TGTGCCTGGAGTGTATCAGGGGTGGGTGAGCAGTTCTTC
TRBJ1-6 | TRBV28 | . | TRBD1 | CASRPGQGENSPLHF | TGTGCCAGCAGACCCGGACAGGGGGAAAATTCACCCCTCCACTTT
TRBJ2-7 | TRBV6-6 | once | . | CASSYRVGEQYF | TGTGCCAGCAGTTACCGGGTGGGGGAGCAGTACTTC
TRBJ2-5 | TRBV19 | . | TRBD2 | CASSGEITQETQYF | TGTGCCAGCAGCGGGGAGATCACGCAAGAGACCCAGTACTTC
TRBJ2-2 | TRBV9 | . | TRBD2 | CASSVSGGVSGELFF | TGTGCCAGCAGCGTGAGCGGGGGGGTGTCCGGGGAGCTGTTTTTT
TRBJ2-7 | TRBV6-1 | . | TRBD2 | CASAGTSGSYEQYF | TGTGCCAGCGCCGGGACTAGCGGGAGCTACGAGCAGTACTTC
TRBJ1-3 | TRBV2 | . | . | CASMGGPNSGNTIYF | TGTGCCAGCATGGGGGGCCCGAACTCTGGAAACACCATATATTTT
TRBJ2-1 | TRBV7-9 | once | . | CASSLQGLGEQFF | TGTGCCAGCAGCTTACAGGGGTTGGGTGAGCAGTTCTTC
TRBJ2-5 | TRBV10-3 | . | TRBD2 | CATRPLAGRETQYF | TGTGCCACCCGCCCGCTAGCGGGGAGAGAGACCCAGTACTTC
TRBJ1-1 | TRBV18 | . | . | CASSPSNTEAFF | TGTGCCAGCTCACCCTCGAACACTGAAGCTTTCTTT
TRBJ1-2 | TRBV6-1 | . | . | CASTLGENYGYTF | TGTGCCAGCACCCTGGGGGAAAACTATGGCTACACCTTC
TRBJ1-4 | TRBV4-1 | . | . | CASSDRRPNEKLFF | TGCGCCAGCAGTGACAGGCGCCCTAATGAAAAACTGTTTTTT
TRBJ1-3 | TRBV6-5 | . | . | CASSYTGPRSGNTIYF | TGTGCCAGCAGTTACACGGGACCGCGCTCTGGAAACACCATATATTTT
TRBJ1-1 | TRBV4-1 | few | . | CASSQEVTSPQF | TGCGCCAGCAGCCAAGAGGTGACAAGTCCTCAATTT
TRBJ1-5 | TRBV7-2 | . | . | CASSLTSGPQPQHF | TGTGCCAGCAGCTTAACATCAGGGCCTCAGCCCCAGCATTTT